The clone carrying this T cell receptor beta chain came up many times. Antigen unknown. The sample belongs to a study of Graves' ophthalmopathy and Graves' hyperthyroidism. Study-wide results and caveats: The model reached 55% to 71% sensitivity and 72.22% specificity for predicting ophthalmopathy progression.

Amplification of the TCR beta CDR3 regions used RNA transcripts (as template). First-round RT-PCR used HTBI primers; second-round multiplex PCR followed. TCRdb re-analysed the multiplex PCR reads in MiXCR, keeping a single row per CDR3 protein. The data contain 340,000 or so distinct CDR3 sequences, roughly 17% of them singletons. The CDR3 contains 14 residues. Trimming took off 1 base at V and 5 bases at J, with 12 bases between the two ends. Germline CDR1 and CDR2: MNHEY and SVGEGT. This sequence was found in an adult man with Graves' ophthalmopathy. This chain links TRBV6-2 or TRBV6-3 with TRBJ2-7; perhaps D is TRBD1 or TRBD2 (5 bases each). Sample: peripheral blood. The CDR3 spells CASSYYRSGNEQYF. As DNA, the CDR3 is TGTGCCAGCAGTTACTACAGGAGCGGCAACGAGCAGTACTTC.